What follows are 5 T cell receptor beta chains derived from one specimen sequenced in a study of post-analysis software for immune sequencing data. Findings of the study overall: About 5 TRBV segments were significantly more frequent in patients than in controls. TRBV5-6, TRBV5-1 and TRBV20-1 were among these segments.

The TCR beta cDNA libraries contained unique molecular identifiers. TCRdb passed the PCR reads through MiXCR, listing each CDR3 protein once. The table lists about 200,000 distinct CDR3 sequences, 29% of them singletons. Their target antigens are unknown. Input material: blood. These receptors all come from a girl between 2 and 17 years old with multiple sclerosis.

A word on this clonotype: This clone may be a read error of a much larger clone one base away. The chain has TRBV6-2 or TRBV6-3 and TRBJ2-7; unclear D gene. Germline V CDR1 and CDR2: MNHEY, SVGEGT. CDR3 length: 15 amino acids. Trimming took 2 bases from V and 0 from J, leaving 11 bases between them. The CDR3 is CASSYRRRSSYEQYF. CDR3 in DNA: TGTGCCAGCAGTTACAGACGGAGAAGCTCCTACGAGCAGTACTTC.

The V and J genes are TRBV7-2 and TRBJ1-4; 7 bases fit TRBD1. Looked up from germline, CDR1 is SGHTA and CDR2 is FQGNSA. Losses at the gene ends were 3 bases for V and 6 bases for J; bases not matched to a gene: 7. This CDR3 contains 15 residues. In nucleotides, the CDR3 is TGTGCCAGCAGCTTCCGGGACAGACTTGATGAAAAACTGTTTTTT. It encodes CASSFRDRLDEKLFF. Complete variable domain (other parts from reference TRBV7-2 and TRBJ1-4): GAGVSQSPSNKVTEKGKDVELRCDPISGHTALYWYRQSLGQGLEFLIYFQGNSAPDKSGLPSDRFSAERTGGSVSTLTIQRTQQEDSAVYLCASSFRDRLDEKLFFGSGTQLSVL.

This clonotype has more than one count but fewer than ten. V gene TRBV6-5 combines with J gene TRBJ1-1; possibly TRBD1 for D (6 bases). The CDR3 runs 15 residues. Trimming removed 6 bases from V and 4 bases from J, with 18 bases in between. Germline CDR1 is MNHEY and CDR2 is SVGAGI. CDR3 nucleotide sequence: TGTGCCAGCAGGGGTAGGGGGGCTGGGAGCACTGAAGCTTTCTTT. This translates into CASRGRGAGSTEAFF.

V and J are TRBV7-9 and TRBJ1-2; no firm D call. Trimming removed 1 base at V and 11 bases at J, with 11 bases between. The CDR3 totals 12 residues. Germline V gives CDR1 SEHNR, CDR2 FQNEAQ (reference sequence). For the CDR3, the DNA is TGTGCCAGCAGCTTAGTAATTGACCCTTACACCTTC. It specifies CASSLVIDPYTF.

This CDR3 reads CSARGTDTQYF. The CDR3 bases are TGCAGCGCCAGAGGCACAGATACGCAGTATTTT. The chain recombines TRBV29-1 with TRBJ2-3, with D unresolved. Trimming left V 7 bases short and J 1 base short, with 6 bases between. CDR1 is SQVTM and CDR2 is ANQGSEA in the germline V gene. The CDR3 has 11 residues.